This record covers a single T cell receptor beta chain. Time point defined: blood 4 weeks post-SBRT, at nephrectomy. Indicated treatment: 15 Gy SBRT to primary tumor, nephrectomy 4 weeks later. These data originate in a study of radiation and T cells in renal cell carcinoma. The assay was immunoSEQ multiplex PCR, and TCRdb's table has in-frame clones only and misses some. This table holds 140,000 or so clones, 75% to 90% found once. This CDR3 comprises 12 residues. V dropped 3 bases and J dropped 8 bases, with 10 bases sitting between them. CDR1 is SEHNR, CDR2 FQNEAQ, per germline (reference sequence).

The J gene is TRBJ1-2, the V gene TRBV7-9; D remains ambiguous. This sequence originates from a woman aged 45-65 years with renal cell carcinoma. The sample was blood, taken from a patient whose treatment included radiotherapy and nephrectomy. The CDR3: CASSLASSGYTF. The CDR3 DNA is TGTGCCAGCAGCTTGGCCAGTAGCGGCTACACCTTC.